This T cell receptor (beta chain) was sequenced for a study of graft-versus-host responses after intestinal transplantation. With about 200,000 irradiated, violet-dye-labeled stimulator cells, about 200,000 CFSE-labeled responder cells were plated. Germline CDR1 is SGDLS and CDR2 is YYNGEE. The J segment lost 10 bases and the V segment lost 0 bases, leaving 1 base of the junction unmatched. The length of the CDR3 is 14 residues. This clone is termed medium-sized (0.01 to 0.1%). The data were produced by immunoSEQ multiplex PCR, yet TCRdb's version contains in-frame clones alone and is incomplete. In the table there are several thousand clones, roughly 28% of which are singletons.

Sequencing was performed on alloreactive CD8+ T cells from a mixed lymphocyte reaction culture, taken before transplantation. The subset: CFSE-low proliferating T cells sorted from approximately 6-day pre-transplant mixed lymphocyte reaction (GvH or HvG direction). This receptor was taken from a human patient who was an organ donor for intestinal transplantation. The rearrangement links TRBV9 to TRBJ1-6; 10 bases align to TRBD1. CDR3 region: CASSVGGQGSPLHF. As DNA, the CDR3 is TGTGCCAGCAGCGTAGGGGGACAGGGGTCACCCCTCCACTTT.